This T cell receptor beta chain derives from a study of blood T cells in healthy people across ages. Comment on this clonotype: Its antigen is unidentified.

Overall study results and limits: A strong correlation between TCR beta diversity and naive T cell percentage was seen. Across the age range, TCR beta diversity per million T cells fell in a roughly linear way.

Through a sample-barcoded 5' primer and a J-beta primer mix, a second PCR was run for roughly 7 to 12 cycles. TCRdb recomputed calls from the 5' RACE reads with MiXCR, one row per CDR3 protein. Here the sample spans under 2,000,000 distinct CDR3 sequences, approximately 50% being singletons. The TCR was taken from a woman aged 40 to 50 in good health. Material for sequencing was blood.

CDR3 loop: CSVGQGTHEQYF. The DNA of the CDR3 is TGCAGCGTTGGACAGGGTACCCACGAGCAGTACTTC. The rearrangement joins TRBV29-1 to TRBJ2-7, with 7 bases aligning to TRBD1. The length of the CDR3 is 12 residues. Germline assignment: CDR1 SQVTM and CDR2 ANQGSEA. After removal of 4 bases from V and 5 bases from J, the junction contained 5 bases not matched to a gene.